This TCR beta chain appears in the sequencing data of a study of cytomegalovirus exposure and HLA in healthy donors. J lost 4 bases, V lost 1 base, and 7 bases had no gene match. This CDR3 region has 16 residues. Germline-derived CDR1 and CDR2 are WSHSY and SAAADI. Use of 60 Vbeta and 13 Jbeta primers characterized the PCR. TCRdb's table, derived via immunoSEQ multiplex PCR, lists solely in-frame clones and lacks some. The data show some 89,000 clones, roughly 76% seen once. This clone was counted only a few times. What it binds is not known. General observations from the study: About 87% or about 30% of the time was how often most TCR beta V segments were productive, according to an earlier analysis. In a later analysis, roughly 17,000 TCR beta sequences were associated with HLA alleles at 0.05 false discovery rate. Researchers reported in a later analysis that a missense DCLRE1C variant was tied to TCR beta V- and J-gene trimming. The study put roughly 160 TCR beta chains on its list as cytomegalovirus-associated.

Input material: PBMCs. The source is a woman aged 25 to 39 in good health and CMV-seronegative. The rearrangement joins TRBV10-2 to TRBJ2-4; 7 nucleotides align to TRBD2. The CDR3, as DNA: TGCGCCAGCAGTGAGTATGGCGGGAGAGGAAAAAACATTCAGTACTTC. Translation: CASSEYGGRGKNIQYF.